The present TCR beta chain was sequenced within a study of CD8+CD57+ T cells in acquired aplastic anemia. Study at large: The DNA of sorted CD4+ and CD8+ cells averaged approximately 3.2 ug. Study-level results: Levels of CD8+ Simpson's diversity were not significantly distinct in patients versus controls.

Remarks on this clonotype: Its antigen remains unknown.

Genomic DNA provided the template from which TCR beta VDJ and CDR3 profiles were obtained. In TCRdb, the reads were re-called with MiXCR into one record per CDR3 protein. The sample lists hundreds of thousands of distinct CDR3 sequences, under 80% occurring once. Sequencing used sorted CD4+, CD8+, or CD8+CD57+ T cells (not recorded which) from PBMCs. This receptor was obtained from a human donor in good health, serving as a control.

CDR3 nucleotides: TGCGCCAGCAGCTTGGAACTAGCGGAATACAATGAGCAGTTCTTC. Its protein is CASSLELAEYNEQFF. The V call is TRBV5-1, the J call TRBJ2-1; 8 nucleotides align to TRBD2. The CDR3 contains 15 residues. The germline CDR1 and CDR2 sequences are SGHRS and YFSETQ. V shed 0 bases and J 4 bases; nucleotides not matched to a gene: 3.